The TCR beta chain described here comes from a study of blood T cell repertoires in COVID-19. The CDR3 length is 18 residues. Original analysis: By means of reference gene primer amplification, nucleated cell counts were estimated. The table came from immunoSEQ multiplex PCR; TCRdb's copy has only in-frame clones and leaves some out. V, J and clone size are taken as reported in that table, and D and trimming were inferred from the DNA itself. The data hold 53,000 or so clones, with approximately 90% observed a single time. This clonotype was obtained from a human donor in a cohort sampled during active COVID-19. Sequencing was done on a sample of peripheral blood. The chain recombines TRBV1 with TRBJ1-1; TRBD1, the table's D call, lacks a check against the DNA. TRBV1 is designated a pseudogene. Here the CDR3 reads CTSSQEGPGQLMNTEAFF. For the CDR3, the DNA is TGCACCAGCAGCCAAGAGGGCCCCGGACAGCTGATGAACACTGAAGCTTTCTTT.